In its sample, the clone carrying this TCR beta chain was seen a few times. The antigen is undetermined. The sample is drawn from a study of beta chain features in type 1 diabetes. Findings of the study overall: Patients' naive, central memory and Treg TCRB repertoires seemed closer to one another than those of healthy donors. Significant though moderate, a shortening of TCRB CDR3s appeared in all four CD4+ subsets of Type 1 diabetes patients.

V gave up 5 bases and J gave up 6 bases, with 23 bases separating them. Germline lookup yields CDR1 MNHEY and CDR2 SMNVEV (reference sequence). CDR3 length: 17 residues. Investigators reverse transcribed all isolated RNA, so they sequenced expressed TCRB transcripts. Naive, central memory and regulatory T cell samples averaged around 3.3 million reads. Produced via immunoSEQ multiplex PCR; TCRdb's table is partial and in-frame only. The table shows roughly 150,000 clones, with 6.5% to 8.5% occurring only once. The sequenced sample consisted of central memory CD4+ T cells from blood. This TCR was recovered from a man aged 18 to 30 with type 1 diabetes. This sequence joins TRBV27 and TRBJ2-1; possibly TRBD1 for D (5 bases). Here the CDR3 reads CASSPQPTAPWANEQFF. Here the CDR3 DNA reads TGTGCCAGCAGTCCCCAACCGACAGCCCCCTGGGCCAATGAGCAGTTCTTC.